These 19 T cell receptor beta chains were sequenced from one sample in a study of blood T cell repertoires in COVID-19. Measured with immunoSEQ multiplex PCR; TCRdb has only the in-frame clones, and not every one. Of about 300,000 clones listed, more than 80% are singletons. The sample comprised PBMCs or T cells enriched from blood (not recorded which). All receptors come from a woman aged 25 to 39 who had recovered from COVID-19.

This clone was counted only a few times. The chain employs TRBV4-2 and TRBJ1-5, with D maybe TRBD1 (6 bases). From germline, CDR1 is LGHNA and CDR2 YNFKEQ. V lost 0 bases to trimming and J lost 3 bases, with 12 bases between them. CDR3 length: 16 residues. The CDR3 loop reads CASSQDKQGPNQPQHF. CDR3 nucleotides: TGTGCCAGCAGCCAAGACAAACAGGGCCCCAATCAGCCCCAGCATTTT.

The V gene is TRBV10-2, the J gene TRBJ2-1, with TRBD2 matching over 8 bases. The CDR3 spans 14 residues. CDR1 WSHSY and CDR2 SAAADI come from the germline V gene. J gave up 0 bases and V 9 bases, and 4 bases lay outside the gene matches. The CDR3 sequence: CASGLAGSYNEQFF. The CDR3 DNA sequence: TGCGCCAGTGGACTAGCAGGCTCCTACAATGAGCAGTTCTTC.

CDR3 DNA: TGTGCCAGCAGCTATGGACAGGGGCGGGGTGAGCAGTTCTTC. As protein: CASSYGQGRGEQFF. The rearrangement uses TRBV9 and TRBJ2-1, with 9 bases that match TRBD1. This CDR3 spans 14 amino acids. V trimming: 4 bases; J trimming: 9 bases; junction bases outside the gene matches: 8. Germline CDR1 is SGDLS and CDR2 is YYNGEE.

The V call is TRBV28, the J call TRBJ2-2; tentative D call: TRBD2 (7 bases). The germline V and J ends were trimmed by 8 bases and 0 bases, with 16 bases remaining between them. Germline-derived CDR1 and CDR2 are MDHEN and SYDVKM. The length of the CDR3 is 16 residues. The CDR3 DNA reads TGTGCCAGCTCTCCGGGGGGACATCCGAACACCGGGGAGCTGTTTTTT. Amino acid sequence: CASSPGGHPNTGELFF.

The chain employs TRBV28 and TRBJ2-3; 8 bases align to TRBD2. From germline, CDR1 is MDHEN and CDR2 SYDVKM. This CDR3 contains 14 residues. V lost 6 bases and J lost 2; bases outside the gene matches: 4. The CDR3 loop reads CASSVLAVTDTQYF. Written as DNA, the CDR3 is TGTGCCAGCAGCGTACTAGCGGTCACAGATACGCAGTATTTT.

The chain carries TRBV6-2 or TRBV6-3 and TRBJ2-7; the match to TRBD2 covers 10 bases. Trimming took 5 bases from V and 2 from J; bases not matched to a gene: 9. CDR3 size: 16 residues. Germline loops: CDR1 MNHEY, CDR2 SVGEGT. The chain's CDR3 is CASSLTRGLAAYEQYF. The DNA for the CDR3 is TGTGCCAGCAGTCTAACGCGTGGACTAGCGGCCTACGAGCAGTACTTC.

The gene calls are TRBV27 and TRBJ2-1, with D maybe TRBD2 (6 bases). Germline V gene lookup returns CDR1 MNHEY and CDR2 SMNVEV (reference sequence). Trimming took 7 bases from V and 7 from J, leaving 14 bases between them. The CDR3 is made up of 13 amino acids. CDR3 bases: TGTGCCAGCAAGGGAGGAGGTCTAAATGAGCAGTTCTTC. Protein sequence: CASKGGGLNEQFF.

The rearrangement uses TRBV7-2 and TRBJ1-3; 9 bases map to TRBD1. This CDR3 is built from 15 residues. V lost 5 bases and J lost 8; bases outside the gene matches: 10. Germline values: CDR1 SGHTA, CDR2 FQGNSA. CDR3 amino acids: CASSPGDRDWDTIYF. CDR3 sequence (DNA): TGTGCCAGCAGCCCCGGGGACAGGGACTGGGACACCATATATTTT. The full variable domain, completed using reference TRBV7-2 and TRBJ1-3, is GAGVSQSPSNKVTEKGKDVELRCDPISGHTALYWYRQSLGQGLEFLIYFQGNSAPDKSGLPSDRFSAERTGGSVSTLTIQRTQQEDSAVYLCASSPGDRDWDTIYFGEGSWLTVV.

The chain combines TRBV6-5 with TRBJ2-3; maybe TRBD2 (6 bases). Trimming stripped 7 bases from V and 1 base from J, with 12 bases between. CDR3 length: 14 residues. CDR1 and CDR2 (germline): MNHEY, SVGAGI. The CDR3 DNA follows: TGTGCCAGCAAACGGGAGCTTGGCACAGATACGCAGTATTTT. It codes for CASKRELGTDTQYF.

This rearrangement joins TRBV28 to TRBJ2-5; TRBD1 aligns across 7 bases. The J segment lost 2 bases and the V segment lost 7 bases, leaving 10 bases of the junction unmatched. The CDR3 is 15 residues long. Germline V gene data show CDR1 as MDHEN and CDR2 as SYDVKM. The CDR3 DNA follows: TGTGCCAGCACCGTACCGGGACAGCCTCAAGAGACCCAGTACTTC. This encodes CASTVPGQPQETQYF.

The chain carries TRBV19 and TRBJ2-1; 8 nucleotides match TRBD2. With 1 base clipped from V and 7 bases from J, the junction kept 9 bases outside the gene matches. The CDR3 runs to 16 residues. The germline CDR1 and CDR2 sequences are LNHDA and SQIVND (reference sequence). The CDR3 DNA sequence: TGTGCCAGTAGTATAGGACTAGCGAATATCGGGAATGAGCAGTTCTTC. Translating it yields CASSIGLANIGNEQFF.

V is TRBV28 and J is TRBJ2-5; the match to TRBD2 covers 14 bases. The CDR3 has 16 amino acids. The germline CDR1 and CDR2 sequences are MDHEN and SYDVKM. J lost 6 bases, V lost 6 bases, and 9 bases had no gene match. The CDR3 DNA reads TGTGCCAGCAGCCGATCTGGGACTAGCGGGAGAAAGACCCAGTACTTC. Its protein product is CASSRSGTSGRKTQYF.

This chain joins TRBV9 and TRBJ2-2; D gene unclear. The CDR3 has 13 residues. Germline CDR1 reads SGDLS; CDR2 reads YYNGEE. Trimming pared 4 bases from V and 4 bases from J, leaving 8 bases between. CDR3 in DNA: TGTGCCAGCAGCCAGGCGTCCACCGGGGAGCTGTTTTTT. Amino acids: CASSQASTGELFF.

The chain combines TRBV3-1 (or the pseudogene TRBV3-2) with TRBJ1-5; 7 bases line up with TRBD1. The CDR3 contains 15 residues. Germline V gene sequence: CDR1 LGHDT, CDR2 YNNKEL (reference sequence). Trimming removed 0 bases from V and 5 bases from J; junction bases left unmatched: 4. The CDR3 sequence: CASSQDLTGDQPQHF. CDR3 coding DNA: TGTGCCAGCAGCCAAGATCTTACAGGGGATCAGCCCCAGCATTTT.

The gene calls are TRBV4-3 and TRBJ1-2; TRBD1 matches at 8 bases. The junction had 9 bases not matched to a gene; V was cut back by 2 bases and J by 7 bases. The CDR3 loop spans 15 amino acids. Germline loops: CDR1 LGHNA, CDR2 YSLEER. CDR3 DNA sequence: TGCGCCAGCAGCCAACAAACCCAGGGGGCGCTTGGCTACACCTTC. Translated: CASSQQTQGALGYTF.

The chain combines TRBV29-1 with TRBJ2-7, with 8 bases aligning to TRBD2. The germline gives CDR1 SQVTM, CDR2 ANQGSEA. Trimming took 4 bases from V and 3 from J; bases not matched to a gene: 5. This CDR3 has 13 residues. The CDR3 nucleotides are TGCAGCGTTGGGGGGACTAGGTTCTACGAGCAGTACTTC. Translated: CSVGGTRFYEQYF.

This clone was detected only once. J is TRBJ1-4 and V is TRBV5-4; maybe TRBD1 (5 bases). Germline V gene data show CDR1 as SGHNT and CDR2 as YYREEE (reference sequence). V was clipped by 4 bases and J by 5 bases, with 12 bases between them. This CDR3 is 14 amino acids long. The chain's CDR3 is CASSPGAENEKLFF. The CDR3 DNA sequence: TGTGCCAGCAGCCCTGGGGCAGAGAATGAAAAACTGTTTTTT.

The chain recombines TRBV7-9 with TRBJ1-2, with 12 positions matching TRBD1. The CDR3 has 16 amino acids. The V gene's germline CDR1 is SEHNR and CDR2 FQNEAQ (reference sequence). Trimming at V came to 4 bases and at J to 2 bases, leaving 5 bases not matched to a gene. The CDR3 region is CASSSAGTGGNYGYTF. Written as DNA, the CDR3 is TGTGCCAGCAGCTCCGCCGGGACAGGGGGCAACTATGGCTACACCTTC.

The V gene is TRBV7-3, the J gene TRBJ2-5, with TRBD1 matching over 10 bases. Germline V lookup: CDR1 SGHTA, CDR2 FQGTGA. The CDR3 length is 13 residues. V dropped 5 bases and J dropped 7; count of bases not matched to a gene: 4. The CDR3 sequence: CASSRDRGRTQYF. In DNA, the CDR3 is TGTGCCAGCAGCCGGGACAGGGGAAGGACCCAGTACTTC.